The 18 T cell receptor beta chains below all came from one sample that was sequenced in a study of cytomegalovirus exposure and HLA in healthy donors. PCR amplification relied on 60 Vbeta primers (plus 13 Jbeta primers). Clones were sequenced by immunoSEQ multiplex PCR, and TCRdb holds only the in-frame ones, with some missing. The table has 100,000 to 150,000 clones, 70% to 80% seen once. Sequences were obtained from PBMCs. The receptors were sampled from a female donor in good health and CMV-seronegative.

The chain links TRBV25-1 to TRBJ2-5; possibly TRBD1 for D (6 bases). This CDR3 contains 14 residues. Trimming removed 2 bases from V and 6 bases from J, with 13 bases in between. Germline values: CDR1 MGHDK, CDR2 SYGVNS. The CDR3 is CASSEHRDTQTQYF. CDR3 DNA sequence: TGTGCCAGCAGTGAACACAGGGACACGCAGACCCAGTACTTC.

V gene TRBV30 combines with J gene TRBJ2-5, with D perhaps matching TRBD1 (5 bases). TRBJ2-7 matches the DNA end more closely, so the J call is doubtful. The CDR3 extends over 16 amino acids. From germline, CDR1 is GTSNPN and CDR2 SVGIG (reference sequence). CDR3 sequence: CAWSVGGAGYFYEQYF. Written as DNA, the CDR3 is TGTGCCTGGAGTGTAGGTGGGGCAGGCTACTTCTACGAGCAGTACTTC.

This chain connects TRBV27 to TRBJ2-5, with 10 bases aligning to TRBD2. The germline V gene encodes CDR1 MNHEY and CDR2 SMNVEV (reference sequence). The CDR3 totals 17 residues. J gave up 5 bases and V 7 bases, and 16 bases lay outside the gene matches. This chain's CDR3 is CASTLATSGPPGETQYF. CDR3 DNA sequence: TGTGCCAGCACGCTGGCGACTAGCGGGCCTCCGGGGGAGACCCAGTACTTC.

The chain uses TRBV7-2 and TRBJ2-5; a weak D match, TRBD2 (5 bases). Near its end, the DNA agrees better with TRBJ2-7, so the J call may be wrong. Germline V gene sequence: CDR1 SGHTA, CDR2 FQGNSA. CDR3 length: 15 residues. Here the CDR3 DNA reads TGTGCCAGCAGCTTAGACCCCGGAGGCTCCTACGAGCAGTACTTC. Encoded protein: CASSLDPGGSYEQYF.

V and J are TRBV10-3 and TRBJ1-1; 7 positions match TRBD1. The germline gives CDR1 ENHRY, CDR2 SYGVKD. V trimming: 0 bases; J trimming: 4 bases; junction bases outside the gene matches: 5. The CDR3 spans 15 residues. The CDR3: CAISESRQGATEAFF. Written as DNA, the CDR3 is TGTGCCATCAGTGAGTCGAGACAGGGCGCCACTGAAGCTTTCTTT.

The rearrangement links TRBV28 to TRBJ1-2; the match to TRBD1 covers 7 bases. The germline CDR1 and CDR2 sequences are MDHEN and SYDVKM. The trim removed 8 bases at V and 4 bases at J, leaving 7 bases unmatched. CDR3 size: 13 residues. This chain's CDR3 is CASWDSSFYGYTF. The CDR3 nucleotides read TGTGCCAGCTGGGACAGCTCTTTCTATGGCTACACCTTC.

This clone was recorded a few times. This rearrangement joins TRBV21-1 to TRBJ2-3; TRBD2, the D gene given by the table, was not confirmed from the DNA. TRBV21-1 is flagged as a pseudogene. The CDR3 consists of 20 residues. The CDR3 sequence: CASSNKGTASGGFSTDTQYF. CDR3 nucleotide sequence: TGTGCCAGCAGCAACAAGGGTACGGCTAGCGGGGGTTTTAGCACAGATACGCAGTATTTT.

The CDR3 loop is CAGASGPSDTQYF. DNA for the CDR3: TGTGCGGGGGCTAGCGGCCCTTCAGATACGCAGTATTTT. The genes are TRBV28 and TRBJ2-3; maybe TRBD2 (7 bases). Germline V gene sequence: CDR1 MDHEN, CDR2 SYDVKM. The CDR3 totals 13 residues.

The chain combines TRBV5-4 with TRBJ1-5, with 7 bases fitting TRBD1. The germline V gene encodes CDR1 SGHNT and CDR2 YYREEE (reference sequence). This CDR3 contains 13 residues. With V trimmed by 4 bases and J by 10 bases, 8 bases remained unmatched. As DNA, the CDR3 is TGTGCCAGCAGCCTCGACAGGGCAGAACCCCAGCATTTT. This codes for CASSLDRAEPQHF.

This chain joins TRBV6-5 and TRBJ1-1; D not certain. CDR3 size: 16 residues. Trimming cost V 0 bases and J 6 bases, with 17 bases left between them. Germline CDR1 reads MNHEY; CDR2 reads SVGAGI. The CDR3 nucleotides are TGTGCCAGCAGTTACTCGCCAGATGTCTCGATCCCTGAAGCTTTCTTT. Protein product: CASSYSPDVSIPEAFF.

The chain uses TRBV6-1 and TRBJ1-1; D possibly corresponds to TRBD1 (6 bases). The V and J ends lost 5 bases and 2 bases respectively, with 9 bases between them. Germline V gene lookup returns CDR1 MNHNS and CDR2 SASEGT. CDR3 length equals 13 residues. The CDR3 loop reads CASSLQGNTEAFF. CDR3 coding DNA: TGTGCCAGCAGTCTACAGGGAAACACTGAAGCTTTCTTT.

This clone was counted a few times. This sequence joins TRBV10-3 and TRBJ1-2; 7 bases line up with TRBD1. Germline trimming cut 3 bases from V and 4 bases from J; bases unmatched to any gene: 5. The CDR3 is 14 amino acids. CDR1 and CDR2 from the germline V gene are ENHRY and SYGVKD. CDR3 bases: TGTGCCATCAGTGAAGGGACAGAAGCCTATGGCTACACCTTC. It is translated as CAISEGTEAYGYTF.

The chain is built from TRBV9 and TRBJ1-4; 7 bases match TRBD1. The V and J ends lost 0 bases and 3 bases, in that order; junction bases with no gene match: 2. The CDR3 is 15 residues long. Germline CDR1 reads SGDLS; CDR2 reads YYNGEE. CDR3 region: CASSVGGQANEKLFF. CDR3 DNA sequence: TGTGCCAGCAGCGTAGGTGGACAGGCTAATGAAAAACTGTTTTTT.

The V and J genes are TRBV28 and TRBJ2-7, with 9 positions matching TRBD1. Germline V gene data show CDR1 as MDHEN and CDR2 as SYDVKM. The ends lost 6 bases at V and 2 bases at J; junction bases unmatched: 5. This CDR3 is built from 14 residues. CDR3 bases: TGTGCCAGCAGGAACAGGGGGCCCGCCTACGAGCAGTACTTC. This codes for CASRNRGPAYEQYF.

This clone was detected once. A read error may account for a junction end that differs from germline. This rearrangement joins TRBV20-1 to TRBJ2-3, with D tentatively TRBD1 (6 bases). Germline values: CDR1 DFQATT, CDR2 SNEGSKA (reference sequence). This CDR3 spans 11 amino acids. CDR3 sequence: CSALNRDTKHF. In DNA, the CDR3 is TGCAGTGCTTTAAACAGGGACACTAAGCATTTT.

The chain recombines TRBV28 with TRBJ2-7, with 13 bases lining up with TRBD2. The germline CDR1 and CDR2 sequences are MDHEN and SYDVKM. The length of the CDR3 is 16 residues. J lost 7 bases, V lost 2 bases, and 8 bases had no gene match. The CDR3: CASSLPGLAGDGEQYF. The CDR3, as DNA: TGTGCCAGCAGTTTACCCGGACTAGCGGGAGACGGGGAGCAGTACTTC.

The chain carries TRBV19 and TRBJ1-5, with D perhaps TRBD1 (6 bases). V lost 9 bases and J 0 bases, leaving 15 bases between the germline ends. Germline CDR1 LNHDA, CDR2 SQIVND (reference sequence). The CDR3 length is 15 residues. The CDR3 DNA follows: TGTGCCAGCTTATTACAGGGTAATAGCAATCAGCCCCAGCATTTT. The encoded protein is CASLLQGNSNQPQHF.

The V and J genes are TRBV18 and TRBJ1-4; 7 nucleotides agree with TRBD1. Germline CDR1 reads KGHSH; CDR2 reads LQKENI. With V trimmed by 2 bases and J by 6 bases, 3 bases remained unmatched. This CDR3 has 14 residues. CDR3 in amino acids: CASSPRQGDEKLFF. The CDR3 DNA is TGTGCCAGCTCACCAAGGCAGGGGGATGAAAAACTGTTTTTT. The full variable domain, its missing parts supplied by reference TRBV18 and TRBJ1-4, is NAGVMQNPRHLVRRRGQEARLRCSPMKGHSHVYWYRQLPEEGLKFMVYLQKENIIDESGMPKERFSAEFPKEGPSILRIQQVVRGDSAAYFCASSPRQGDEKLFFGSGTQLSVL.